This is a list of T cell receptor beta chains from one sample in a study of T cells after yellow fever vaccination. TCRdb reanalysed the 5' RACE reads using MiXCR and keeps one entry per CDR3 protein. The sample gives some 150,000 distinct CDR3 sequences, around 9.3% of which show up once; around 40% is in the top ten. Sequencing was performed on CD8+ T cells sorted from PBMCs, taken 45 days after the yellow fever booster vaccination. Receptors were obtained from a man aged 18 to 29 who received the YFV17D yellow fever vaccine. Both conserved end residues are part of each CDR3. D genes are given only for firm matches. Expanded clones are given a class, and other clones once, few, many or no size at all.

v_gene,len,j_gene,abundance,d_gene,CDR3nt,CDR3aa
TRBV18,16,TRBJ1-4,few,.,TGTGCCAGCTCACCCGCCAGTTGGGCAACTAATGAAAAACTGTTTTTT,CASSPASWATNEKLFF
TRBV3-1,16,TRBJ1-1,.,.,TGTGCCAGCAGCCAAGATGTAGACAGCTGGAACACTGAAGCTTTCTTT,CASSQDVDSWNTEAFF
TRBV24-1,18,TRBJ2-2,.,TRBD1,TGTGCCACCAGTGATTTGAATCCGGACAGGGGAGTTCGCGGGGAGCTGTTTTTT,CATSDLNPDRGVRGELFF
TRBV7-8,15,TRBJ1-5,.,.,TGTGCCAGCAGCTTAGACCCTCGGGGGCTAGGGCCCCAGCATTTT,CASSLDPRGLGPQHF
TRBV9,15,TRBJ2-7,few,TRBD1,TGTGCCAGCAGCGTAGAGCACAGGGGACACTACGAGCAGTACTTC,CASSVEHRGHYEQYF
TRBV7-8,14,TRBJ2-7,many,TRBD2,TGTGCCAGCAGAAATAGCGGGGGGGGCTACGAGCAGTACTTC,CASRNSGGGYEQYF
TRBV6-2/TRBV6-3,13,TRBJ2-1,few,.,TGTGCCAGCAGTTCCCTTGTGGGGTGGGAGCAGTTCTTC,CASSSLVGWEQFF
TRBV4-2,15,TRBJ2-5,many,TRBD2,TGTGCCAGCAGCCAAGATTACGGGGGGGCAGAGACCCAGTACTTC,CASSQDYGGAETQYF
TRBV24-1,15,TRBJ2-1,few,TRBD2,TGTGCCACCAGTGATCCCGGGACTAGCGGGGATGAGCAGTTCTTC,CATSDPGTSGDEQFF
TRBV7-8,15,TRBJ2-1,.,TRBD1,TGTGCCACCAAAGCCGGGACAGGGACCTACAATGAGCAGTTCTTC,CATKAGTGTYNEQFF
TRBV6-5,12,TRBJ2-3,.,.,TGTGCCAGCAGTTATAACGCAGATACGCAGTATTTT,CASSYNADTQYF
TRBV29-1,14,TRBJ2-1,few,TRBD2,TGCAGCGCTAGACTAGCGGGGGGATACAATGAGCAGTTCTTC,CSARLAGGYNEQFF
TRBV5-4,15,TRBJ1-4,.,TRBD1,TGTGCCAGCAGCCGGACAGGGATCCCTAATGAAAAACTGTTTTTT,CASSRTGIPNEKLFF
TRBV28,15,TRBJ2-3,many,TRBD2,TGTGCCAGCAGTTTTGGCGGGGGATACACAGATACGCAGTATTTT,CASSFGGGYTDTQYF
TRBV7-3,16,TRBJ2-3,few,TRBD2,TGTGCCAGCAGCCGAAGAGCGGGGGGGAGGGCAGATACGCAGTATTTT,CASSRRAGGRADTQYF
TRBV6-2/TRBV6-3,11,TRBJ2-2,few,.,TGTGCCAGCAGTTACGTCGGGGAGCTGTTTTTT,CASSYVGELFF
TRBV19,14,TRBJ1-5,.,.,TGTGCCAGTAGCGCGGCGGCGGAAGATCAGCCCCAGCATTTT,CASSAAAEDQPQHF
TRBV7-9,14,TRBJ2-7,few,TRBD1,TGTGCCAGCAGCAAGACCGGGACAGTATACGAGCAGTACTTC,CASSKTGTVYEQYF
TRBV5-1,15,TRBJ2-3,few,.,TGCGCCAGCAGCTTGGAGCCAGCTAGCACAGATACGCAGTATTTT,CASSLEPASTDTQYF
TRBV13,19,TRBJ1-2,.,TRBD1,TGTGCCAGCAGCTTAGGCCTTTGGGACAGGGGATTAGCTAACTATGGCTACACCTTC,CASSLGLWDRGLANYGYTF
TRBV24-1,17,TRBJ1-6,.,TRBD1,TGTGCCACCAGTGATTTGGGGACAGGGTCTGATAATTCACCCCTCCACTTT,CATSDLGTGSDNSPLHF
TRBV10-3,14,TRBJ2-3,.,.,TGTGCCATCAGCCGAAGCCCAGAAACAGATACGCAGTATTTT,CAISRSPETDTQYF
TRBV5-1,16,TRBJ1-2,few,.,TGCGCCAGCAGCGTCGGGACAACCCTGCCTAACTATGGCTACACCTTC,CASSVGTTLPNYGYTF
TRBV4-1,13,TRBJ1-2,few,.,TGCGCCAGCAGCCCCGGGACTGCCCTCGGCTACACCTTC,CASSPGTALGYTF
TRBV10-3,15,TRBJ2-5,.,.,TGTGCCATCAGTGTGGAGGAGGCGGGGAGAGAGACCCAGTACTTC,CAISVEEAGRETQYF
TRBV6-5,16,TRBJ2-2,.,.,TGTGCCAGCAGTGAGAACAGGGAGAATGAGGACGGGGAGCTGTTTTTT,CASSENRENEDGELFF
TRBV7-8,16,TRBJ1-2,many,TRBD1,TGTGCCAGCAGCCAATTAGACAGAGGGACAGCCTATGGCTACACCTTC,CASSQLDRGTAYGYTF